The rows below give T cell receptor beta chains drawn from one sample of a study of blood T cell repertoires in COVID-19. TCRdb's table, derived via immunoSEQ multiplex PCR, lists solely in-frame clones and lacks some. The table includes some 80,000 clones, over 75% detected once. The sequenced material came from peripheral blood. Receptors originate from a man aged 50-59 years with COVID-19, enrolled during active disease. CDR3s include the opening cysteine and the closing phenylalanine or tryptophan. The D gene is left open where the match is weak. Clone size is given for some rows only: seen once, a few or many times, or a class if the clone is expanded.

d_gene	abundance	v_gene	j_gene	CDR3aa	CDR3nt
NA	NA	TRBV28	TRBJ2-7	CASMRAGYEQYF	TGTGCCAGCATGCGGGCCGGCTACGAGCAGTACTTC
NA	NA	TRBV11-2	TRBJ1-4	CASSLPGFEEKLFF	TGTGCCAGCAGCTTACCGGGGTTCGAGGAAAAACTGTTTTTT
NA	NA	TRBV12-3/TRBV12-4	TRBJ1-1	CASSRQKNTEAFF	TGTGCCAGCAGTCGACAGAAGAACACTGAAGCTTTCTTT
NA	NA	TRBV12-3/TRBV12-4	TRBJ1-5	CASSRGNQPQHF	TGTGCCAGCAGTCGGGGTAACCAGCCCCAGCATTTT
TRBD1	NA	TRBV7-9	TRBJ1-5	CASSPWTGGNQPQHF	TGTGCCAGCAGCCCCTGGACAGGGGGCAACCAGCCCCAGCATTTT
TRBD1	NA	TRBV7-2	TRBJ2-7	CASRYQQGARYEQYF	TGTGCCAGCAGGTACCAACAGGGGGCGCGGTACGAGCAGTACTTC
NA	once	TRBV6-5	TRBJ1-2	CASSYSQRFYGYTF	TGTGCCAGCAGTTATTCCCAGCGGTTCTATGGCTACACCTTC
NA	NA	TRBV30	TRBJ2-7	CAWSPGGVRSYEQYF	TGTGCCTGGAGTCCTGGGGGCGTAAGGTCCTACGAGCAGTACTTC
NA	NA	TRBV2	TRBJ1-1	CASSEFLGLNTEAFF	TGTGCCAGCAGTGAATTTCTGGGGCTGAACACTGAAGCTTTCTTT
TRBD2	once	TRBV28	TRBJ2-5	CASLGVGAGRETQYF	TGTGCCAGCCTCGGAGTAGGGGCCGGGAGGGAGACCCAGTACTTC
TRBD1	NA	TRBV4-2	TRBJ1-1	CASSLTGARNTEAFF	TGTGCCAGCAGCTTGACAGGGGCCCGGAACACTGAAGCTTTCTTT
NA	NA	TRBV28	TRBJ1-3	CASTTGPSGNTIYF	TGTGCCAGCACTACAGGCCCCTCTGGAAACACCATATATTTT
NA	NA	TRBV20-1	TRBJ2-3	CSASSRAGSTDTQYF	TGCAGTGCTAGTTCTCGAGCGGGTAGCACAGATACGCAGTATTTT
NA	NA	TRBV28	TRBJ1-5	CASSLGARQPQHF	TGTGCCAGCAGTTTGGGGGCGCGGCAGCCCCAGCATTTT
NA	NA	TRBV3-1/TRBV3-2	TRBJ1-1	CASSTRHRFAEAFF	TGTGCCAGCAGCACACGGCACAGGTTTGCTGAAGCTTTCTTT
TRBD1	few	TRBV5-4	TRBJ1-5	CASSLGTGGDQPQHF	TGTGCCAGCAGCTTGGGGACAGGGGGCGATCAGCCCCAGCATTTT
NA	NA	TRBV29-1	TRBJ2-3	CSVEDLGLDDRTDTQYF	TGCAGCGTTGAAGATCTGGGGCTGGACGATCGCACAGATACGCAGTATTTT